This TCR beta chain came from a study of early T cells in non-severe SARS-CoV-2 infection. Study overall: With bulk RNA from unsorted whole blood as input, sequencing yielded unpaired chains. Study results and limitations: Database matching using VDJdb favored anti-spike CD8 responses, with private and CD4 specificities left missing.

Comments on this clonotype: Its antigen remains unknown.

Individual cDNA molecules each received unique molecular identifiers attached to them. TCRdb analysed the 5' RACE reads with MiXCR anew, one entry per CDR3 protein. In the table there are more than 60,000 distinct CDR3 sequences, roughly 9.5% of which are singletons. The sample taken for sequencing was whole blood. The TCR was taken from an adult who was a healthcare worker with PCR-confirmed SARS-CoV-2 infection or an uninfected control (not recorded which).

The CDR3 loop is CASSQDLESSYEQYF. CDR3 DNA: TGTGCCAGCAGCCAAGATCTCGAAAGCTCCTACGAGCAGTACTTC. V gene TRBV4-2 combines with J gene TRBJ2-7; no definite D call. The V gene's germline CDR1 is LGHNA and CDR2 YNFKEQ. V lost 0 bases and J 0 bases, leaving 9 bases between the germline ends. This CDR3 has 15 residues.